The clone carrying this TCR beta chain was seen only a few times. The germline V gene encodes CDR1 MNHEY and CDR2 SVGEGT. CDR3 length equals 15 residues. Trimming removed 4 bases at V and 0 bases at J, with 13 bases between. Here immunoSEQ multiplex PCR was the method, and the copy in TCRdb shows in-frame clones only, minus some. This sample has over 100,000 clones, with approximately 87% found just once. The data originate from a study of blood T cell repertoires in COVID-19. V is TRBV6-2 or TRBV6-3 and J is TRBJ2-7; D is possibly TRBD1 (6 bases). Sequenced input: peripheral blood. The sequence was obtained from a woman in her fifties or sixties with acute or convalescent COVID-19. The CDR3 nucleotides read TGTGCCAGCAGTTCTCCAAGGGGGAGCTCCTACGAGCAGTACTTC. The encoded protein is CASSSPRGSSYEQYF.